The clone carrying this T cell receptor (beta chain) was observed a handful of times. Antigen unknown. The germline and genes are mouse ones. The read is 4 residues too short to cover the CDR3 end, so that end is filled in from the germline J gene. Other DNA sequences of this sample code for an identical CDR3. These data are taken from a study of CD8+ T cells in alopecia areata. Across the study: Skin from 6-12-month-old C3H/HeJ graft donors with spontaneous alopecia went to roughly 6-11-week-old female C3H/HeJ mice. Overall study results and limits: TCR sharing across patients was less clear than in mice, possibly HLA-related. Sequence data from scalp samples additionally include resident alphabeta T cells of normal skin.

Extracted RNA was reverse transcribed into cDNA, the sequencing template. Here immunoSEQ multiplex PCR was the method, and the copy in TCRdb shows in-frame clones only, minus some. The sample shows 200,000 to 300,000 clones, none of them appearing just once. The CDR3 contains 13 residues. Germline V lookup: CDR1 LGHNA, CDR2 YNLKQL (reference sequence). Cutaneous lymph node cells were pooled, and they were sorted using CD4, CD8alpha, NKG2D, NKG2ACE and other markers. The TCR was taken from a C3H/HeJ mouse with alopecia areata. MHC haplotype here: H2-k. V and J are TRBV5 and TRBJ1-1; 7 bases match TRBD1. Sequencing input: CD4+ T cells sorted from a lymph node. The sequenced part of the CDR3 DNA is TGTGCCAGCAGCCAAGAGGGACAGACA. It specifies CASSQEGQT. The entire CDR3 protein is CASSQEGQTEVFF.